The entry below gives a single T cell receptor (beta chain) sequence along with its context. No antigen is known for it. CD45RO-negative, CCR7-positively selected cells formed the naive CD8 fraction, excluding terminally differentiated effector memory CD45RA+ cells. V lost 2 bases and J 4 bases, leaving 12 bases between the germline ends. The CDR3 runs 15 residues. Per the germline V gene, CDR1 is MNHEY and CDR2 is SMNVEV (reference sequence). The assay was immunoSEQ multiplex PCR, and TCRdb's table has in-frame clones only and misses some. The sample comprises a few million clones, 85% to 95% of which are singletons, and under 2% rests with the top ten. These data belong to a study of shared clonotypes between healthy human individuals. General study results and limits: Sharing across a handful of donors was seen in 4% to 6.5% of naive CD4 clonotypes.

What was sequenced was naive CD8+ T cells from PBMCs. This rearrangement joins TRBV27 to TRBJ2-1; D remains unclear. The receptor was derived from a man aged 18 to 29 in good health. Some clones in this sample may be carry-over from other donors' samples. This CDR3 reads CASSLGQTIYNEQFF. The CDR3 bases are TGTGCCAGCAGTTTAGGTCAGACCATTTACAATGAGCAGTTCTTC.